This T cell receptor beta chain appears in the sequencing data of a study of cytomegalovirus exposure and HLA in healthy donors. Study conclusions and caveats: According to reports, the classifier identified cytomegalovirus status with high specificity and sensitivity.

Trimming removed 4 bases from V and 5 bases from J, with 18 bases in between. The CDR3 covers 15 residues. In germline, CDR1 is SGHNT, CDR2 YYREEE (reference sequence). The assay was immunoSEQ multiplex PCR, and TCRdb's table has in-frame clones only and misses some. The data contain about 160,000 clones, more than 75% of them singletons. Only a few counts were recorded for this clone. As yet, its antigen is unknown. The receptor's source is a man between 18 and 29 years old in good health and CMV-seronegative. Specimen: PBMCs. The chain joins TRBV5-4 to TRBJ1-2; no clear D. The CDR3 here is CASSKKTGAGYGYTF. The CDR3 coding sequence is TGTGCCAGCAGCAAAAAGACGGGAGCAGGATATGGCTACACCTTC.